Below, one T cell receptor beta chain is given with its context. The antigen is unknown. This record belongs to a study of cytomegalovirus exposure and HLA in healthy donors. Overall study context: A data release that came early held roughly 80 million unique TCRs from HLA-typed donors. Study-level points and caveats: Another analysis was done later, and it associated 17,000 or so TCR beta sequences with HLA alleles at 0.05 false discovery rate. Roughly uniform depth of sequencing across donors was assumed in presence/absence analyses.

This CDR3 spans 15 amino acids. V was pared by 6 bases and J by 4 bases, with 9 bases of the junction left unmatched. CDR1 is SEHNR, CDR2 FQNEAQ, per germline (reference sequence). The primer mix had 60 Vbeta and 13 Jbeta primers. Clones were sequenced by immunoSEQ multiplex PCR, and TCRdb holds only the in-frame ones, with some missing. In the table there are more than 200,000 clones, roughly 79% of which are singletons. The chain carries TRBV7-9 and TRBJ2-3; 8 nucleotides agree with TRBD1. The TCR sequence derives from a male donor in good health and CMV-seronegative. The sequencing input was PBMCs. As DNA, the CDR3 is TGTGCCAGCAGTCGTTACGGGACAGGAGCAGATACGCAGTATTTT. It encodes CASSRYGTGADTQYF.